One and the same sample provided the 12 T cell receptor beta chains below, sequenced in a study of read filtering for tumor transcriptome and immune sequencing. From roughly 390 ng of RNA, a library with molecular barcoded alpha/delta and beta/gamma adaptors was made. TCRdb re-analysed the reads in MiXCR, keeping a single row per CDR3 protein. The sample yields some 130,000 distinct CDR3 sequences, 13% seen once. Material: a population of CD138-negative cells sorted from bone marrow. The source of these receptors is a donor aged 40 or over with multiple myeloma.

This clonotype was counted at least ten times. This chain joins TRBV7-6 and TRBJ1-1; D call uncertain. Trimming removed 4 bases at V and 4 bases at J, with 10 bases between. CDR1 is SGHVS and CDR2 is FNYEAQ in the germline V gene. The CDR3 consists of 13 residues. Here the CDR3 DNA reads TGTGCCAGCAGCTCCAAACCGGGCACTGAAGCTTTCTTT. Its translation: CASSSKPGTEAFF.

This clonotype was observed once. At one end, the junction sequence differs from germline, possibly due to a read error. The chain has TRBV7-2 and TRBJ1-5; no clear D. CDR3 length: 15 residues. The germline V gene has CDR1 SGHTA and CDR2 FQGNSA. CDR3 in amino acids: CASSFGSKGNRPRHF. CDR3 DNA: TGTGCCAGCAGCTTCGGCTCTAAAGGCAATCGGCCCCGGCATTTT.

This clonotype was recorded many times. The V gene is TRBV20-1, the J gene TRBJ2-7, with D unresolved. CDR3 length equals 14 residues. V lost 1 base and J lost 2, with 12 bases in between. Germline assignment: CDR1 DFQATT and CDR2 SNEGSKA (reference sequence). Written as DNA, the CDR3 is TGCAGTGCTAGAGGGCAGGCTAACACCTACGAGCAGTACTTC. The encoded protein is CSARGQANTYEQYF.

This clonotype was picked up many times. This sequence joins TRBV6-1 and TRBJ2-1; maybe TRBD2 (5 bases). Deletions cut 7 bases from V and 7 bases from J, with 11 bases between. The CDR3 spans 12 residues. Germline V gene data show CDR1 as MNHNS and CDR2 as SASEGT. The CDR3 DNA reads as TGTGCCAGCAATCCCACGGGGAATGAGCAGTTCTTC. It yields the protein CASNPTGNEQFF.

Notes on this clonotype: A junction end diverges from the germline sequence, so it may reflect a read error. This chain links TRBV7-2 with TRBJ2-7; 10 bases are a match to TRBD1. Germline V gives CDR1 SGHTA, CDR2 FQGNSA. The CDR3 length is 11 residues. Here the CDR3 DNA reads TGTGCCAGCAGCAGTGGGACAGGGGAGCACTTC. It specifies CASSSGTGEHF.

In this sample, this clonotype turned up many times. The chain has TRBV6-5 and TRBJ2-1; 9 nucleotides match TRBD1. V shed 5 bases, J shed 8 bases, and the junction held 10 bases outside the gene matches. Germline V CDR1 and CDR2: MNHEY, SVGAGI. The CDR3 extends over 15 amino acids. The CDR3 spells CASSQVGTGRDEQFF. CDR3 nucleotides: TGTGCCAGCAGTCAGGTGGGGACAGGGAGGGATGAGCAGTTCTTC.

This clonotype came up many times. The chain uses TRBV18 and TRBJ2-3; the match to TRBD2 covers 10 bases. The CDR3 has 16 amino acids. Losses at the gene ends were 6 bases for V and 6 bases for J; bases not matched to a gene: 12. Germline V gives CDR1 KGHSH, CDR2 LQKENI. CDR3 nucleotides: TGTGCCAGCTCTCCGGGACTAGCGTCTACGGTGGATACGCAGTATTTT. As protein: CASSPGLASTVDTQYF. The full variable domain, its missing parts supplied by reference TRBV18 and TRBJ2-3, is NAGVMQNPRHLVRRRGQEARLRCSPMKGHSHVYWYRQLPEEGLKFMVYLQKENIIDESGMPKERFSAEFPKEGPSILRIQQVVRGDSAAYFCASSPGLASTVDTQYFGPGTRLTVL.

In this sample, this clonotype turned up many times. V usage is TRBV30 and J usage is TRBJ1-1; D gene ambiguous. Trimming removed 0 bases at V and 3 bases at J, with 11 bases between. Per the germline V gene, CDR1 is GTSNPN and CDR2 is SVGIG (reference sequence). This CDR3 comprises 14 residues. In nucleotides, the CDR3 is TGTGCCTGGAGTGTACTAAGCTCTGACACTGAAGCTTTCTTT. This translates into CAWSVLSSDTEAFF. Full variable domain (remainder filled in from reference TRBV30 and TRBJ1-1): SQTIHQWPATLVQPVGSPLSLECTVEGTSNPNLYWYRQAAGRGLQLLFYSVGIGQISSEVPQNLSASRPQDRQFILSSKKLLLSDSGFYLCAWSVLSSDTEAFFGQGTRLTVV.

This clonotype was recorded many times. DNA of the CDR3: TGTGCCAGCAGCTCCCCGACGGGTGAGCAGTTCTTC. Translation: CASSSPTGEQFF. The V and J genes are TRBV11-2 and TRBJ2-1; no reliable D call. V was shortened by 4 bases and J by 9 bases, with 10 bases between the two germline ends. CDR1 and CDR2 (germline): SGHAT, FQNNGV. The CDR3 is made up of 12 amino acids.

Of note for this clonotype: Possible read error: a much larger clone is one base away. The CDR3 loop reads CARSSLGYTQYF. CDR3 nucleotide sequence: TGCGCCAGAAGCTCCTTAGGATATACGCAGTATTTT. The chain is built from TRBV5-1 and TRBJ2-3, with no clear D. The CDR3 loop spans 12 amino acids. CDR1 is SGHRS, CDR2 YFSETQ, per germline.

This clonotype was counted at least ten times. J is TRBJ2-1 and V is TRBV3-1; TRBD2 matches 13 bases. The trim removed 4 bases at V and 9 bases at J, leaving 6 bases unmatched. CDR3 size: 15 residues. CDR1 is LGHDT, CDR2 YNNKEL, per germline (reference sequence). CDR3: CASSPPGLAGFEQFF. In DNA, the CDR3 is TGTGCCAGCAGCCCCCCGGGACTAGCGGGGTTTGAGCAGTTCTTC.

Comment on this clonotype: With a much larger clone just one base away, this may be a read error. The genes are TRBV9 and TRBJ2-3; 9 positions match TRBD2. The CDR3 extends over 16 amino acids. Germline CDR1 is SGDLS and CDR2 is YYNGEE. The V and J ends lost 0 bases and 8 bases, in that order; junction bases with no gene match: 10. CDR3 in amino acids: CASSVELREGQGTQYF. CDR3 coding DNA: TGTGCCAGCAGCGTAGAATTGCGGGAGGGCCAAGGTACGCAGTATTTT.